The rows below give T cell receptor beta chains drawn from one sample of a study of T cell repertoires in cytomegalovirus infection. These receptors' antigens are unknown. TCRdb recomputed calls from the reads with MiXCR, one row per CDR3 protein. The sample has roughly 700,000 distinct CDR3 sequences; about 30% are singletons. Sequenced material: cultured PBMCs, taken from culture after CMV antigen stimulation. All receptors come from a human donor in good health (CMV status not recorded). Some clones in this sample may be carry-over from other donors' samples. CDR3s include the opening cysteine and the closing phenylalanine or tryptophan. The D gene is left open where the match is weak. Clone size appears in some rows only: once, few, many, or a class for an expanded clone.

d_call	clone_size	v_call	j_call	cdr3_aa	cdr3_nt
TRBD1	few	TRBV7-9	TRBJ2-1	CASSRDRSDEQFF	TGTGCCAGCAGCCGGGACAGATCCGATGAGCAGTTCTTC
TRBD1	.	TRBV14	TRBJ1-6	CASSRGQGARNAPLHF	TGTGCCAGCAGCCGCGGACAGGGGGCCCGAAATGCACCCCTCCACTTT
.	few	TRBV3-1	TRBJ2-2	CASSQTARGASGELFF	TGTGCCAGCAGCCAAACTGCTCGGGGAGCCTCCGGGGAGCTGTTTTTT
TRBD1	.	TRBV11-2	TRBJ2-2	CASSRRTGDTGELFF	TGTGCCAGCAGCCGCCGGACAGGGGACACCGGGGAGCTGTTTTTT
.	few	TRBV6-2/TRBV6-3	TRBJ1-2	CASSYDGFNYGYTF	TGTGCCAGCAGTTATGACGGTTTTAACTATGGCTACACCTTC
TRBD2	many	TRBV7-8	TRBJ2-7	CASSSRRLAGPLTLEQYF	TGTGCCAGCAGCTCCCGGCGACTAGCGGGACCACTAACTCTCGAGCAGTACTTC
.	few	TRBV6-2/TRBV6-3	TRBJ1-2	CASSYRAEQGRRYGYTF	TGTGCCAGCAGTTACCGGGCTGAACAGGGAAGACGCTATGGCTACACCTTC
TRBD2	.	TRBV7-6	TRBJ2-5	CASSSQREGKTQYF	TGTGCCAGCAGCTCGCAGCGGGAGGGAAAGACCCAGTACTTC
.	.	TRBV12-3/TRBV12-4	TRBJ1-5	CASSPWDQPQHF	TGTGCCAGCAGCCCCTGGGATCAGCCCCAGCATTTT
.	.	TRBV10-3	TRBJ1-2	CAIMEEAFGYTF	TGTGCCATCATGGAGGAGGCGTTTGGCTACACCTTC
.	few	TRBV7-2	TRBJ2-2	CASRLMTGELFF	TGTGCCAGCAGACTGATGACCGGGGAGCTGTTTTTT
.	.	TRBV12-3/TRBV12-4	TRBJ2-7	CASSLSGGGPEQYF	TGTGCCAGCAGTTTATCGGGTGGGGGGCCCGAGCAGTACTTC
.	few	TRBV7-2	TRBJ2-3	CASSLLASQVDTQYF	TGTGCCAGCAGCTTACTGGCCTCTCAGGTGGATACGCAGTATTTT
.	few	TRBV7-9	TRBJ2-7	CASSGRVRPLGPNEQYF	TGTGCCAGCAGCGGAAGAGTGCGACCCCTGGGGCCTAACGAGCAGTACTTC
TRBD2	.	TRBV11-2	TRBJ2-1	CASSLGPSGLKGDEQFF	TGTGCCAGCAGCTTAGGGCCTAGCGGCCTTAAAGGGGATGAGCAGTTCTTC
TRBD1	.	TRBV15	TRBJ2-7	CATSREGQGYEQYF	TGTGCCACCAGCAGAGAGGGACAGGGTTACGAGCAGTACTTC
.	.	TRBV7-6	TRBJ1-5	CASSLGEFNNQPQHF	TGTGCCAGCAGCTTGGGGGAGTTCAACAATCAGCCCCAGCATTTT
.	.	TRBV19	TRBJ1-4	CASQGEASTNEKLFF	TGTGCCAGTCAGGGAGAAGCCTCAACTAATGAAAAACTGTTTTTT
TRBD1	.	TRBV12-3/TRBV12-4	TRBJ1-2	CASSLRGQGTYGYTF	TGTGCCAGCAGTTTAAGGGGACAGGGAACCTATGGCTACACCTTC
TRBD2	few	TRBV7-6	TRBJ2-3	CASSPTSGTTSTDTQYF	TGTGCCAGCAGCCCCACTAGCGGAACGACTAGCACAGATACGCAGTATTTT
.	few	TRBV7-9	TRBJ2-5	CASSLFSGGGQYF	TGTGCCAGCAGCTTATTCTCCGGGGGTGGCCAGTACTTC
.	few	TRBV5-1	TRBJ1-1	CASSVQGVGNTEAFF	TGCGCCAGCAGTGTGCAAGGGGTTGGGAACACTGAAGCTTTCTTT
.	.	TRBV6-6	TRBJ1-5	CASQGSGGNQPQHF	TGTGCCAGCCAGGGCTCCGGGGGCAATCAGCCCCAGCATTTT
TRBD1	.	TRBV6-6	TRBJ1-6	CASSYDRENYNSPLHF	TGTGCCAGCAGTTACGACAGGGAAAATTATAATTCACCCCTCCACTTT
.	many	TRBV7-2	TRBJ1-2	CASSFGNAIRKGYGYTF	TGTGCCAGCAGCTTTGGGAACGCCATCCGGAAGGGCTATGGCTACACCTTC
.	.	TRBV7-9	TRBJ1-3	CASSWTPGNTIYF	TGTGCCAGCTCCTGGACGCCTGGAAACACCATATATTTT
.	.	TRBV19	TRBJ1-4	CASSIMGAGEKLFF	TGTGCCAGTAGTATAATGGGGGCTGGTGAAAAACTGTTTTTT
TRBD1	.	TRBV11-2	TRBJ1-2	CASSLGPGQGTNYGYTF	TGTGCCAGCAGCTTAGGTCCGGGACAGGGGACCAACTATGGCTACACCTTC
TRBD2	many	TRBV6-2/TRBV6-3	TRBJ2-7	CASKASGGSYEQYF	TGTGCCAGCAAAGCTAGCGGGGGAAGCTACGAGCAGTACTTC
.	few	TRBV11-2	TRBJ1-6	CASSFWMPGTNNSPLHF	TGTGCCAGCAGCTTTTGGATGCCGGGAACGAATAATTCACCCCTCCACTTT
.	.	TRBV2	TRBJ2-1	CASSQVAGAVNEQFF	TGTGCCAGCAGTCAAGTGGCGGGGGCCGTCAATGAGCAGTTCTTC
.	few	TRBV11-2	TRBJ2-2	CASQRTVNTGELFF	TGTGCCAGCCAGCGGACAGTGAACACCGGGGAGCTGTTTTTT
TRBD1	.	TRBV7-6	TRBJ2-7	CASSRDRGRQYF	TGTGCCAGCAGCCGAGACAGGGGGCGACAGTACTTC
.	.	TRBV7-2	TRBJ2-7	CASSLMVGAYEQYF	TGTGCCAGCAGCTTAATGGTGGGGGCCTACGAGCAGTACTTC
.	.	TRBV12-5	TRBJ1-4	CASGSLGPRNEKLFF	TGTGCTAGTGGGTCGCTGGGGCCCCGGAATGAAAAACTGTTTTTT
.	.	TRBV7-6	TRBJ2-1	CASSPSSPGPYNEQFF	TGTGCCAGCAGCCCCTCGAGTCCAGGGCCATACAATGAGCAGTTCTTC
.	.	TRBV7-8	TRBJ2-3	CASSFQPSTDTQYF	TGTGCCAGCAGCTTCCAGCCCAGCACAGATACGCAGTATTTT
TRBD1	.	TRBV7-9	TRBJ2-3	CASSNPKDPKGGFSDTQYF	TGTGCCAGCAGCAACCCCAAGGATCCTAAAGGGGGCTTTTCAGATACGCAGTATTTT
.	few	TRBV28	TRBJ1-2	CASSLPRHGYTF	TGTGCCAGCAGTTTACCCAGGCATGGCTACACCTTC
.	few	TRBV7-2	TRBJ2-7	CASSSRDLQYEQYF	TGTGCCAGCAGCTCTCGGGACCTACAATACGAGCAGTACTTC
.	.	TRBV5-4	TRBJ1-2	CASSLLSALGYTF	TGTGCCAGCAGCTTGTTATCAGCCTTAGGCTACACCTTC
TRBD2	.	TRBV3-1	TRBJ2-3	CASSDSPAGSTDTQYF	TGTGCCAGCAGCGACAGCCCAGCGGGGAGCACAGATACGCAGTATTTT
.	.	TRBV7-2	TRBJ2-3	CASSTRGDSSDTQYF	TGTGCCAGCAGCACACGCGGGGACAGTTCAGATACGCAGTATTTT
TRBD2	.	TRBV6-6	TRBJ2-7	CASSYSGTSGHEQYF	TGTGCCAGCAGTTACTCAGGGACTAGCGGCCACGAGCAGTACTTC
.	few	TRBV27	TRBJ2-3	CASSFRSNGGPQYF	TGTGCCAGCAGCTTTAGGTCGAATGGGGGCCCGCAGTATTTT
.	.	TRBV6-4	TRBJ2-1	CASGIEAGSSYNEQFF	TGTGCCAGCGGGATTGAAGCGGGCAGCTCCTACAATGAGCAGTTCTTC
.	.	TRBV6-1	TRBJ2-4	CASSGRSAGKNIQYF	TGTGCCAGCAGTGGGCGTTCCGCGGGCAAAAACATTCAGTACTTC
.	many	TRBV7-2	TRBJ2-3	CASSLVSLASTDTQYF	TGTGCCAGCAGCTTAGTAAGTCTAGCGAGCACAGATACGCAGTATTTT
TRBD1	few	TRBV5-6	TRBJ2-5	CASSLNRGHGPDGVAQYF	TGTGCCAGCAGCTTGAACAGGGGCCACGGACCCGACGGTGTGGCCCAGTACTTC
.	.	TRBV12-3/TRBV12-4	TRBJ1-2	CASSLYTNYGYTF	TGTGCCAGCAGTTTATACACCAACTATGGCTACACCTTC
.	few	TRBV19	TRBJ1-1	CASSRGWVALF	TGTGCCAGTAGTAGAGGATGGGTAGCTCTCTTT
.	.	TRBV6-1	TRBJ1-5	CASSEALDFSNQPQHF	TGTGCCAGCAGTGAAGCTTTGGACTTTAGCAATCAGCCCCAGCATTTT